These 21 T cell receptor beta chains originate from one sample sequenced in a study of lymphopenia after photon versus proton radiotherapy. Sequenced by immunoSEQ multiplex PCR; TCRdb stores in-frame clones only, minus some. This table has fewer than 30,000 clones, over 85% appearing once. The source was peripheral blood, collected from a patient treated with photon-based radiotherapy. Every receptor here comes from a woman aged 50 to 60 with cholangiocarcinoma.

The count of this clone is one. The chain is built from TRBV15 and TRBJ2-6; D is ambiguous. This CDR3 comprises 15 residues. CDR1 and CDR2 from the germline V gene are LNHNV and YYDKDF (reference sequence). V shed 0 bases and J shed 1 base, with 4 bases lying between them. CDR3 nucleotide sequence: TGTGCCACCAGCAGAGAGGATTCTGGGGCCAACGTCCTGACTTTC. Translation: CATSREDSGANVLTF.

J is TRBJ1-4 and V is TRBV27; TRBD1 matches at 12 bases. V was pared by 2 bases and J by 6 bases, with 1 base of the junction left unmatched. CDR3 length equals 15 residues. Germline V gene data show CDR1 as MNHEY and CDR2 as SMNVEV (reference sequence). Written as DNA, the CDR3 is TGTGCCAGCAGTTTAAGGGACAGGGGGCATGAAAAACTGTTTTTT. Amino acids: CASSLRDRGHEKLFF. The entire variable domain, with the rest obtained from reference TRBV27 and TRBJ1-4, is as follows: EAQVTQNPRYLITVTGKKLTVTCSQNMNHEYMSWYRQDPGLGLRQIYYSMNVEVTDKGDVPEGYKVSRKEKRNFPLILESPSPNQTSLYFCASSLRDRGHEKLFFGSGTQLSVL.

The chain is built from TRBV7-9 and TRBJ1-4; 10 bases line up with TRBD1. The CDR3 runs to 14 residues. Germline CDR1 reads SEHNR; CDR2 reads FQNEAQ (reference sequence). Trimming at V came to 4 bases and at J to 8 bases, leaving 4 bases not matched to a gene. The CDR3: CASSWGDRGEKLFF. The CDR3 nucleotides read TGTGCCAGCAGCTGGGGGGACAGGGGAGAAAAACTGTTTTTT. Supplemented by reference TRBV7-9 and TRBJ1-4, the full variable domain reads DTGVSQNPRHKITKRGQNVTFRCDPISEHNRLYWYRQTLGQGPEFLTYFQNEAQLEKSRLLSDRFSAERPKGSFSTLEIQRTEQGDSAMYLCASSWGDRGEKLFFGSGTQLSVL.

J is TRBJ1-1 and V is TRBV5-1; TRBD1 agrees at 8 bases. Germline trimming cut 4 bases from V and 7 bases from J; bases unmatched to any gene: 9. CDR1 and CDR2 from the germline V gene are SGHRS and YFSETQ. The CDR3 contains 14 residues. The CDR3 DNA follows: TGCGCCAGCAGCCGGACAGGGAGGTTCGTTGAAGCTTTCTTT. Protein product: CASSRTGRFVEAFF.

CDR3 loop: CASSLNSGQGQETQYF. CDR3 DNA: TGTGCCAGCAGCTTAAACTCGGGACAGGGCCAAGAGACCCAGTACTTC. The V gene is TRBV11-3, the J gene TRBJ2-5; TRBD1 aligns across 9 bases. This CDR3 is 16 amino acids long. V dropped 2 bases and J dropped 1; count of bases not matched to a gene: 5. Per the germline V gene, CDR1 is SGHNT and CDR2 is YENEEA.

This clone was found once. The V gene is TRBV5-1, the J gene TRBJ1-2, with 9 nucleotides matching TRBD1. Unmatched junction bases numbered 10, after V lost 3 bases and J lost 1 base. CDR1 is SGHRS, CDR2 YFSETQ, per germline. This CDR3 spans 17 amino acids. Here the CDR3 DNA reads TGCGCCAGCAGCTCCCAATGGACAGGGGAGGGTAACTATGGCTACACCTTC. Protein sequence: CASSSQWTGEGNYGYTF.

In this sample, this clone turned up once. The genes are TRBV7-2 and TRBJ2-3, with D perhaps assigned TRBD1 or TRBD2 (5 bases each). Per germline, CDR1 SGHTA and CDR2 FQGNSA. V shed 6 bases and J shed 6 bases, with 19 bases lying between them. The CDR3 has 15 amino acids. CDR3 DNA: TGTGCCAGCAGACCACCGGGGCCCTTTCCCGATACGCAGTATTTT. Its translation: CASRPPGPFPDTQYF.

V and J are TRBV19 and TRBJ1-5, with D perhaps TRBD1 (5 bases). This CDR3 is 16 amino acids long. Germline V gene lookup returns CDR1 LNHDA and CDR2 SQIVND (reference sequence). Trimming took off 4 bases at V and 5 bases at J, with 18 bases between the two ends. This chain's CDR3 is CASSRAGLTGDQPQHF. CDR3 bases: TGTGCCAGTAGTAGGGCAGGGTTAACGGGTGATCAGCCCCAGCATTTT. Variable domain in full (rest from reference TRBV19 and TRBJ1-5): DGGITQSPKYLFRKEGQNVTLSCEQNLNHDAMYWYRQDPGQGLRLIYYSQIVNDFQKGDIAEGYSVSREKKESFPLTVTSAQKNPTAFYLCASSRAGLTGDQPQHFGDGTRLSIL.

This chain joins TRBV7-4 and TRBJ2-3; D is undetermined. The CDR3 consists of 13 residues. Trimming removed 6 bases at V and 6 bases at J, with 13 bases between. Germline V CDR1 and CDR2: SGHVT, SQSDAQ. The CDR3 region is CASRQPPQDTQYF. CDR3 bases: TGTGCCAGCAGACAACCTCCCCAGGATACGCAGTATTTT.

This clone was counted only a few times. The chain couples TRBV1 to TRBJ1-1. TRBV1 is labeled a pseudogene. CDR3 size: 13 residues. This CDR3 reads CTSSSPENTEAFF. CDR3 coding DNA: TGCACCAGCAGCTCGCCTGAGAACACTGAAGCTTTCTTT.

The chain couples TRBV7-9 to TRBJ1-2; tentatively, D is TRBD1 (5 bases). The V gene lost 5 bases and the J gene lost 6 bases, with 19 bases spanning the gap. CDR1 SEHNR and CDR2 FQNEAQ come from the germline V gene (reference sequence). This CDR3 region has 15 residues. The CDR3 DNA follows: TGTGCCAGCAGCCCCACTTTGAAGGGGCTCGATGGCTACACCTTC. It is translated as CASSPTLKGLDGYTF.

This chain connects TRBV11-2 to TRBJ2-5, with 10 bases matching TRBD1. The CDR3 is made up of 14 amino acids. Germline V gene sequence: CDR1 SGHAT, CDR2 FQNNGV. After removal of 4 bases from V and 6 bases from J, the junction contained 5 bases not matched to a gene. CDR3 coding DNA: TGTGCCAGCAGCTGGGGGGACAGGGGAAAGACCCAGTACTTC. This codes for CASSWGDRGKTQYF. The whole variable domain, filled in from reference TRBV11-2 and TRBJ2-5, reads EAGVAQSPRYKIIEKRQSVAFWCNPISGHATLYWYQQILGQGPKLLIQFQNNGVVDDSQLPKDRFSAERLKGVDSTLKIQPAKLEDSAVYLCASSWGDRGKTQYFGPGTRLLVL.

This chain connects TRBV10-3 to TRBJ2-7; D not certain. Germline-derived CDR1 and CDR2 are ENHRY and SYGVKD. This CDR3 has 11 residues. Between the trimmed V and J ends, which lost 10 bases and 2 bases, there was a span of 9 bases. The CDR3 nucleotides are TGTGCCACCCAGACAACCTACGAGCAGTACTTC. Protein sequence: CATQTTYEQYF.

This chain uses TRBV15 with TRBJ1-4; D unresolved. In germline, CDR1 is LNHNV, CDR2 YYDKDF (reference sequence). The V end lost 0 bases, the J end lost 0 bases, and 5 bases lay between the germline ends. The CDR3 sequence is 15 residues long. The CDR3 reads CATSRDLATNEKLFF. In DNA, the CDR3 is TGTGCCACCAGCAGAGATCTCGCAACTAATGAAAAACTGTTTTTT.

The V gene is TRBV4-3, the J gene TRBJ2-1; D is ambiguous. The length of the CDR3 is 18 residues. CDR1 is LGHNA and CDR2 is YSLEER in the germline V gene. Trimming shortened V by 0 bases and J by 6 bases, and 21 bases separated the two germline ends. Here the CDR3 reads CASSQDPREVGRGNEQFF. The DNA of the CDR3 is TGCGCCAGCAGCCAAGACCCTAGGGAAGTGGGCCGAGGCAATGAGCAGTTCTTC.

This clone has a single count. The genes are TRBV25-1 and TRBJ1-5; D call uncertain. This CDR3 is built from 14 residues. The V gene's germline CDR1 is MGHDK and CDR2 SYGVNS. Trimming took off 3 bases at V and 8 bases at J, with 14 bases between the two ends. CDR3 amino acids: CASSDIGEGKPQHF. The CDR3 DNA follows: TGTGCCAGCAGTGATATCGGGGAGGGAAAGCCCCAGCATTTT. The full variable domain, rest sourced from reference TRBV25-1 and TRBJ1-5, is EADIYQTPRYLVIGTGKKITLECSQTMGHDKMYWYQQDPGMELHLIHYSYGVNSTEKGDLSSESTVSRIRTEHFPLTLESARPSHTSQYLCASSDIGEGKPQHFGDGTRLSIL.

The gene calls are TRBV28 and TRBJ1-5, with D uncertain. V was trimmed by 2 bases and J by 7 bases, leaving 12 bases between them. Germline assignment: CDR1 MDHEN and CDR2 SYDVKM. The CDR3 length is 14 residues. CDR3 nucleotides: TGTGCCAGCAGTTTAAGAAGTAGGACCCAGCCCCAGCATTTT. This sequence encodes CASSLRSRTQPQHF.

The rearrangement joins TRBV5-4 to TRBJ2-7, with a possible D match to TRBD2 (5 bases). Trimming pared 2 bases from V and 0 bases from J, leaving 9 bases between. This CDR3 spans 14 amino acids. Germline-derived CDR1 and CDR2 are SGHNT and YYREEE (reference sequence). This CDR3 reads CASSFGERSYEQYF. The CDR3, as DNA: TGTGCCAGCAGCTTCGGGGAACGCTCCTACGAGCAGTACTTC. The entire variable domain, with the rest obtained from reference TRBV5-4 and TRBJ2-7, is as follows: ETGVTQSPTHLIKTRGQQVTLRCSSQSGHNTVSWYQQALGQGPQFIFQYYREEENGRGNFPPRFSGLQFPNYSSELNVNALELDDSALYLCASSFGERSYEQYFGPGTRLTVT.

The gene calls are TRBV2 and TRBJ2-1; 8 bases align to TRBD2. The germline gives CDR1 SNHLY, CDR2 FYNNEI. The CDR3 runs 15 residues. Trimming took 5 bases from V and 4 from J; bases not matched to a gene: 7. The CDR3 DNA reads as TGTGCCAGCAGTCGGGGGGGTACTTCGTACAATGAGCAGTTCTTC. It encodes CASSRGGTSYNEQFF.

This chain uses TRBV9 with TRBJ2-2; D gene ambiguous. Looked up from germline, CDR1 is SGDLS and CDR2 is YYNGEE. The V and J ends lost 0 bases and 0 bases respectively, with 9 bases between them. The CDR3 extends over 16 amino acids. CDR3 coding DNA: TGTGCCAGCAGCGTAGGCGGCGAAGCGAACACCGGGGAGCTGTTTTTT. It is translated as CASSVGGEANTGELFF.

The chain links TRBV7-8 to TRBJ2-3; 9 bases are a match to TRBD1. V lost 6 bases to trimming and J lost 3 bases; unmatched junction nucleotides: 7. This CDR3 has 15 residues. From germline, CDR1 is SGHVS and CDR2 FQNEAQ. The CDR3 nucleotides are TGTGCCAGCAGAGGGGGACAGGGCGCAACAGATACGCAGTATTTT. The encoded protein is CASRGGQGATDTQYF.